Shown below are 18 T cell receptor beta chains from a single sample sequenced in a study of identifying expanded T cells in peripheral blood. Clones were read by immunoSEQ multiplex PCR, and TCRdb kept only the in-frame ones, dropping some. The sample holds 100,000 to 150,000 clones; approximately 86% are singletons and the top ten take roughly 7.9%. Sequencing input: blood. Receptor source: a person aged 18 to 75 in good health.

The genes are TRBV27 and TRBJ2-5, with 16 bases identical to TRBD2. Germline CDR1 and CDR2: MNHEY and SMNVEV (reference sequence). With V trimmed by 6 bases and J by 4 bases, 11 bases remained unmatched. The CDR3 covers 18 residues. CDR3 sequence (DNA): TGTGCCAGCAGCCAAATAGGGACTAGCGGGGGGGCGGGAGAGACCCAGTACTTC. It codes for CASSQIGTSGGAGETQYF.

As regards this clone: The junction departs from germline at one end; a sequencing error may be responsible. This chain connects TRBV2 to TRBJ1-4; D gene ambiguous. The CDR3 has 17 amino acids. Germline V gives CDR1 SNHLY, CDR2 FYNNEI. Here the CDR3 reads CASSEGPPTSTNEKLFF. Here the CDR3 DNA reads TGTGCCAGCAGCGAAGGGCCACCTACTTCAACTAATGAAAAACTGTTTTTT.

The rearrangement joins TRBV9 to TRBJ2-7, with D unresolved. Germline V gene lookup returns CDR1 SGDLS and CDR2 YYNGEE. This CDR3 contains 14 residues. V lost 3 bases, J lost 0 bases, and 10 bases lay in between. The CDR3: CASSAQDGSYEQYF. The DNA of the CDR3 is TGTGCCAGCAGCGCCCAGGACGGCTCCTACGAGCAGTACTTC.

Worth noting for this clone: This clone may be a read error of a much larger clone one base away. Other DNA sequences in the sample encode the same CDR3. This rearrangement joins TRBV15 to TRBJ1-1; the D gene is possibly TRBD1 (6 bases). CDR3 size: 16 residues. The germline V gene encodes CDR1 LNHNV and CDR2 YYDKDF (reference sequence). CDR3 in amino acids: CATSRDGGGRNTEAFF. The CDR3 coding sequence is TGTGCCACCAGCAGAGATGGGGGCGGACGAAACACTGAAGCCTTCTTT.

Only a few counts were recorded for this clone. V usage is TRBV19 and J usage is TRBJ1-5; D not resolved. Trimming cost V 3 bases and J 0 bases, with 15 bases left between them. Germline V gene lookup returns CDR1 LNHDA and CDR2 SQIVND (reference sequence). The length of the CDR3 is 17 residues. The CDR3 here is CASSIAGSAYSNQPQHF. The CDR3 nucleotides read TGTGCCAGTAGTATTGCGGGAAGCGCCTATAGCAATCAGCCCCAGCATTTT. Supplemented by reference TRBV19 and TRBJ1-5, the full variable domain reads DGGITQSPKYLFRKEGQNVTLSCEQNLNHDAMYWYRQDPGQGLRLIYYSQIVNDFQKGDIAEGYSVSREKKESFPLTVTSAQKNPTAFYLCASSIAGSAYSNQPQHFGDGTRLSIL.

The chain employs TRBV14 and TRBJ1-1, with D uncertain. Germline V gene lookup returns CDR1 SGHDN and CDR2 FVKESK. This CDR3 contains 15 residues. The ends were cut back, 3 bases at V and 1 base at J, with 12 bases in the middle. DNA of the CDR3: TGTGCCAGCAGCCAGGATGGCAGGAAGAACACTGAAGCTTTCTTT. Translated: CASSQDGRKNTEAFF.

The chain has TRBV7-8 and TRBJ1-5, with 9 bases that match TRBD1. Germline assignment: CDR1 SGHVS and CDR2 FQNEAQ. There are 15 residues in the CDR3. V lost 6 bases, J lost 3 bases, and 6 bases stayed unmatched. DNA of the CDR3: TGTGCCAGCAGTCCGGGACAGGGAATCAATCAGCCCCAGCATTTT. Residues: CASSPGQGINQPQHF.

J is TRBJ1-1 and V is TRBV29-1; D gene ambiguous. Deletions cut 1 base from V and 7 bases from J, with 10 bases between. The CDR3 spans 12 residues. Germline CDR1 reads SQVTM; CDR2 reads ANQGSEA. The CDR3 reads CSVEGSRFEAFF. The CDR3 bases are TGCAGCGTTGAAGGCAGCCGTTTTGAAGCTTTCTTT.

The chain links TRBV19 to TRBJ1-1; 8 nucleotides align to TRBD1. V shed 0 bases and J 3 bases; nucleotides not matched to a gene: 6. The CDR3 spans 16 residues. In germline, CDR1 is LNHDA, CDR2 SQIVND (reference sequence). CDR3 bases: TGTGCCAGTAGTATAGACCTCGGACAGGGTGACACTGAAGCTTTCTTT. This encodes CASSIDLGQGDTEAFF.

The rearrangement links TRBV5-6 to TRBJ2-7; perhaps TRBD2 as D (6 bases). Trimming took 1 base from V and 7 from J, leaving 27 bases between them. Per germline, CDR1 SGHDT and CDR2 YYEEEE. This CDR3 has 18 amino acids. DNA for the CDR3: TGTGCCAGCAGCTTGTACCTCACAGCTGGGACGGCAGGGAGGGAGCAGTACTTC. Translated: CASSLYLTAGTAGREQYF.

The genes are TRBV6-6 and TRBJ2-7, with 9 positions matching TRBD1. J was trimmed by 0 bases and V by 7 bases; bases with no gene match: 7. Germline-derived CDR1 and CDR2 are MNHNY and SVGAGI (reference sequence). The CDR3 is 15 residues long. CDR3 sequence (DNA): TGTGCCAGCAAGGCTCCGGGACAGGGCTCCTACGAGCAGTACTTC. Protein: CASKAPGQGSYEQYF.

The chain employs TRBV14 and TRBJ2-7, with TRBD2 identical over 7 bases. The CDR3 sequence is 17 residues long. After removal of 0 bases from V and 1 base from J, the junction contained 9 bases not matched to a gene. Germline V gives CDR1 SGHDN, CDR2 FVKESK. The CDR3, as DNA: TGTGCCAGCAGCCAAGATCGGTTCGGGGGGTCTTCCTACGAGCAGTACTTC. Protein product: CASSQDRFGGSSYEQYF.

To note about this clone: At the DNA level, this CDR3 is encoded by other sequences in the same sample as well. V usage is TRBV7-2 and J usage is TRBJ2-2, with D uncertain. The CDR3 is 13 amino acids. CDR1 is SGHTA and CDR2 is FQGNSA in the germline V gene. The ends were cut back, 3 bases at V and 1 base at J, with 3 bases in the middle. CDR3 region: CASSFLNTGELFF. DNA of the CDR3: TGTGCCAGCAGCTTCCTGAACACCGGGGAGCTGTTTTTT.

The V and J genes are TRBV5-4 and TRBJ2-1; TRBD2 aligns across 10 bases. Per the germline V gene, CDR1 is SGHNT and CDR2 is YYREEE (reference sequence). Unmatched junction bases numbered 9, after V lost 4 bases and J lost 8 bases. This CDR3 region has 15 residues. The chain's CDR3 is CASSPRASGSDEQFF. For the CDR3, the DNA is TGTGCCAGCAGCCCGCGGGCTAGCGGGAGTGATGAGCAGTTCTTC.

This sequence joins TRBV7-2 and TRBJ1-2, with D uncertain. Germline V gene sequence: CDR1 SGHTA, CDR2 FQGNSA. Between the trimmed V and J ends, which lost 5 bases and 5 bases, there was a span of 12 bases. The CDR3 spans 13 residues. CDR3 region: CASSADGTYGYTF. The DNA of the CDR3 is TGTGCCAGCAGCGCGGACGGAACTTATGGCTACACCTTC.

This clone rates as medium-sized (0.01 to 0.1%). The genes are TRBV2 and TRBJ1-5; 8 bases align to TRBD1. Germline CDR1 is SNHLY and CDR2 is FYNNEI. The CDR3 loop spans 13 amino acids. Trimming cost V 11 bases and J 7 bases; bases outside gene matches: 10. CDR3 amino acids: CAQQTGVDQPQHF. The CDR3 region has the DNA TGTGCCCAGCAGACAGGGGTAGACCAGCCCCAGCATTTT.

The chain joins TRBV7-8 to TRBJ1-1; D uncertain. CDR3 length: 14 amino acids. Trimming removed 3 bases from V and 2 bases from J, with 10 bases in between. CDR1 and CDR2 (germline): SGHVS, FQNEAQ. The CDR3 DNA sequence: TGTGCCAGCAGCTTCCCCGCGATCAACACTGAAGCTTTCTTT. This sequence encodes CASSFPAINTEAFF. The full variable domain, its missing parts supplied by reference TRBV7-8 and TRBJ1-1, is GAGVSQSPRYKVAKRGQDVALRCDPISGHVSLFWYQQALGQGPEFLTYFQNEAQLDKSGLPSDRFFAERPEGSVSTLKIQRTQQEDSAVYLCASSFPAINTEAFFGQGTRLTVV.

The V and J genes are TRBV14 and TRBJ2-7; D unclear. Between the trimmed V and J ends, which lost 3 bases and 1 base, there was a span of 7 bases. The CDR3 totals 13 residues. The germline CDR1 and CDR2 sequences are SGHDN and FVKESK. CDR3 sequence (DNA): TGTGCCAGCAGCCAGGCAGGTTCCTACGAGCAGTACTTC. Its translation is CASSQAGSYEQYF.